This TCR beta chain originates from a study of cytomegalovirus exposure and HLA in healthy donors. General study points: With further analysis later on, most CMV-associated TCR beta chains appeared HLA-restricted.

V was pared by 4 bases and J by 5 bases, with 4 bases of the junction left unmatched. The CDR3 consists of 14 residues. CDR1 is SEHNR and CDR2 is FQNEAQ in the germline V gene (reference sequence). In the PCR, 60 Vbeta and 13 Jbeta primers were used. Assay used: immunoSEQ multiplex PCR; TCRdb lists only in-frame clones, some missing. This sample yields about 90,000 clones, of which roughly 63% are seen a single time; about 22% belongs to the top ten. This clone has just a few counts. Its antigen remains unidentified. The TCR comes from a woman aged 45-65 years in good health and CMV-seropositive. V usage is TRBV7-9 and J usage is TRBJ2-2; TRBD1 matches at 7 bases. The sequenced material came from PBMCs. The CDR3 DNA follows: TGTGCCAGCAGCTCACGACAGGGTACCGGGGAGCTGTTTTTT. This encodes CASSSRQGTGELFF.